The text below deals with one TCR beta chain. Its antigen specificity is not known. Base qualities are not provided; no much larger clone lies one nucleotide away. Taken with the paper, the label for time point translates to: week 5, during vaccination. Each vaccine dose was 300 ug of a 20-mer mutant IDH1 peptide in Montanide, given subcutaneously with topical imiquimod. The donors had newly diagnosed IDH1-mutant astrocytomas of WHO grade 3 or 4 that showed loss of nuclear ATRX. The samples were drawn from NOA16, a multicentre, single-arm, open-label phase I trial in Germany that tested a mutant IDH1 peptide vaccine in humans for the first time. The DNeasy Blood and Tissue Kit was used to extract genomic DNA from EDTA blood for TCRB sequencing. For CDR1 and CDR2, the germline V gene (reference sequence) lists MNHNY and SVGAGI. From the cysteine up to the phenylalanine, the CDR3 has a length of 14 residues. The retained sequence is limited to the CDR3, 42 bases, with the frame set at the first base. Trimming at the junction amounts to 5 bases on V and 6 bases on J, and the germline ends lie 16 bases apart.

These data originate in a study of a mutant IDH1 vaccine in newly diagnosed glioma (dated by TCRdb to about 2021). Looking at the study overall: Patients were given eight vaccinations, in weeks 1, 3, 5, 7, 11, 15, 19 and 23, which matched visits V03 through V10. Peripheral blood was drawn at six visits: V03 (baseline), V05, V07, V10, V12 and V13. Vaccination started 4-6 weeks after radiotherapy alone, or was given together with temozolomide cycles in the groups whose treatment included chemotherapy. For exploratory analyses, longitudinal TCRB deep sequencing was carried out in roughly 23 treated patients wherever samples were available. Of the 25 to 40 patients who were treated, about 62% were male and about 40% were female, and the mean age was approximately 40 years. Prior to enrollment, standard therapy consisting of radiotherapy alone, temozolomide alone, or radiochemotherapy with temozolomide had been administered to patients, with the combination being received by most patients. Beyond this particular receptor, the publication reports: Changes in the top peripheral T cell clonotypes picked up by TCRB sequencing did not appear to be linked to pseudoprogression. Selection of PBMC samples for TCRB deep sequencing was based on availability. It was noted by the authors that analyses of patient blood samples could not be reproduced owing to sample limitations. Vaccine-induced immune responses across multiple MHC alleles were detected in approximately 93% of patients.

The receptor library was made with the immunoSEQ multiplex PCR assay. Rearranged TCR beta chain sequences were amplified using the hsTCRB Kit according to the manufacturer's protocol. An Illumina MiSeq was used to sequence the TCRB libraries. Regarding the original processing steps: The kit vendor's proprietary platform handled demultiplexing, trimming and gene mapping. Entries here come from immuneACCESS through TCRdb and include only in-frame sequences with V and J called. Some clones fail to appear in such tables; in the studies checked, an unresolved V gene covers under half of the shortfall, and the cause of the remainder is unknown. The DNA gave D and trimming, while V, J and clone size come from that table. In all, the sample holds 70,000 to 100,000 clones, and around nine tenths of those were seen once. Together, the top ten hold roughly 0.56% of the sample.

In this chain, TRBV6-6 is recombined with TRBJ2-5, with a weak D call of TRBD1 (6 bases match). The source is a woman between 45 and 65 years old with glioma. The sequencing used PBMCs, collected from a glioma patient whose treatment included an IDH1 peptide vaccine. The nucleotides are TGTGCCAGCAGTGTAACAGGGATGGTGAAGACCCAGTACTTC. It translates to CASSVTGMVKTQYF.